These 2 T cell receptor beta chains were all obtained from the same sample, sequenced in a study of CXCR3-negative and CXCR3-positive naive CD8 T cells. Whole-study results and caveats: CXCR3-positive naive cells carried more hydrophobic TRB CDR3s than CXCR3-negative ones.

The antigens of these receptors remain unknown. In preparing the TRB cDNA libraries, 5' RACE with UMI labels was used. TCRdb re-called the 5' RACE reads and shows each CDR3 protein once, DNA omitted. This sample carries 150,000 to 180,000 distinct CDR3 sequences, with nearly 0.5% going to the ten biggest clones. The sequenced sample was naive CXCR3+ CD8+ T cells from blood. The subset here: CD45RO-CCR7+CD27+CD95- naive CD8+ T cells expressing CXCR3 (TNR3+). All receptors derive from a human donor in good health. Some clones in this sample may be carry-over from other donors' samples.

This sequence joins TRBV7-9 and TRBJ2-7; TCRdb's D gene call, TRBD2, goes unchecked for lack of DNA. Germline V CDR1 and CDR2: SEHNR, FQNEAQ (reference sequence). The CDR3 runs 16 residues. CDR3 loop: CASSSHGGQNPYEQYF. The full variable domain, its missing parts supplied by reference TRBV7-9 and TRBJ2-7, is DTGVSQNPRHKITKRGQNVTFRCDPISEHNRLYWYRQTLGQGPEFLTYFQNEAQLEKSRLLSDRFSAERPKGSFSTLEIQRTEQGDSAMYLCASSSHGGQNPYEQYFGPGTRLTVT.

The genes are TRBV7-2 and TRBJ2-3; the D gene TCRdb calls, TRBD1, cannot be checked with no DNA. Germline values: CDR1 SGHTA, CDR2 FQGNSA. The CDR3 consists of 14 residues. The CDR3 reads CASSWTGGTDTQYF.